The text below deals with one T cell receptor (beta chain). Its antigen is unknown. Generated by immunoSEQ multiplex PCR, the TCRdb table keeps only in-frame clones and is missing some. Among about 36,000 clones listed, roughly 80% were seen once. Trimming removed 0 bases from V and 1 base from J, with 8 bases in between. This CDR3 spans 14 amino acids. Germline loops: CDR1 SQVTM, CDR2 ANQGSEA. Noted time point: week 11, during vaccination. Doses of 300 ug of mutant IDH1 20-mer peptide were given with topical imiquimod. The data belong to a study of a mutant IDH1 vaccine in newly diagnosed glioma. As for the study in general: Vaccines were first given 4-6 weeks after radiotherapy alone, or with temozolomide cycles. Of the patients given treatment, approximately 62% were male and 37.5% were female, and a mean age of roughly 40 years was recorded.

The receptor comes from a woman aged 25 to 39 with glioma. Some clones in this sample may be carry-over from other donors' samples. This material consisted of peripheral blood mononuclear cells (PBMCs), taken from a glioma patient whose treatment included an IDH1 peptide vaccine. This chain joins TRBV29-1 and TRBJ2-3; D perhaps matches TRBD1 (6 bases). CDR3 in DNA: TGCAGCGTTGAAGACAGGGGAGGCACAGATACGCAGTATTTT. It is translated as CSVEDRGGTDTQYF.